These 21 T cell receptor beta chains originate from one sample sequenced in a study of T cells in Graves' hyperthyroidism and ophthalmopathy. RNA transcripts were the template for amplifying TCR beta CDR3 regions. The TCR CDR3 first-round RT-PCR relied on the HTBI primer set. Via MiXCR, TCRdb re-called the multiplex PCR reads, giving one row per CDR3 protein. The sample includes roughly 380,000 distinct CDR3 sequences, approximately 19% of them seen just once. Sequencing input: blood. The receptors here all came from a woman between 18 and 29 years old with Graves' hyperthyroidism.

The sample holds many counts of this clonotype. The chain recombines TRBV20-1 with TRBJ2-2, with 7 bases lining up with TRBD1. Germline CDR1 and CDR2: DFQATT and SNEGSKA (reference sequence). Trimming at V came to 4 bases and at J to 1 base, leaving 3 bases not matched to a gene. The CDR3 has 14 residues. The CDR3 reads CSAKGQKNTGELFF. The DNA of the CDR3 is TGCAGTGCTAAGGGACAGAAGAACACCGGGGAGCTGTTTTTT.

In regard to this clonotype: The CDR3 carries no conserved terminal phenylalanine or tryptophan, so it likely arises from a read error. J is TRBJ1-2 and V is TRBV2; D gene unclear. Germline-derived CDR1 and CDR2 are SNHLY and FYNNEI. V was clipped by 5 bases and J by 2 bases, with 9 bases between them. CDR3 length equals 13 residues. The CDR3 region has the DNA TGTGCCAGCAGTCCGACTGCGAACTATGGCTACACCTAC. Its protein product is CASSPTANYGYTY.

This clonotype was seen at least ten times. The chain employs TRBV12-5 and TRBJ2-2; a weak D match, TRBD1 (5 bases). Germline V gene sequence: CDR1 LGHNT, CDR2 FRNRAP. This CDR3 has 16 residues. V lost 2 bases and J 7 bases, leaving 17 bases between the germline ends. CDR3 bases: TGTGCTAGTGGTTTGTCCTTATCGACAGCTCTCGGGGAGCTGTTTTTT. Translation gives CASGLSLSTALGELFF.

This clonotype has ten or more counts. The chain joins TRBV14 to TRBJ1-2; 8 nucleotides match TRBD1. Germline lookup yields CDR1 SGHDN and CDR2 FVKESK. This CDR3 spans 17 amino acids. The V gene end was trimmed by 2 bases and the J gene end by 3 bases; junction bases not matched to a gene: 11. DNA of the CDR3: TGTGCCAGCAGCCAATTGACAGGGGCGGATCAGGACTATGGCTACACCTTC. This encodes CASSQLTGADQDYGYTF.

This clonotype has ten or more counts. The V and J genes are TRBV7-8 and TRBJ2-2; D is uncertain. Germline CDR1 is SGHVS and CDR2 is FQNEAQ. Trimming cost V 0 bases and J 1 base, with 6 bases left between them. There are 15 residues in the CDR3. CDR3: CASSLARQNTGELFF. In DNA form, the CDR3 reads TGTGCCAGCAGCTTAGCGAGACAGAACACCGGGGAGCTGTTTTTT.

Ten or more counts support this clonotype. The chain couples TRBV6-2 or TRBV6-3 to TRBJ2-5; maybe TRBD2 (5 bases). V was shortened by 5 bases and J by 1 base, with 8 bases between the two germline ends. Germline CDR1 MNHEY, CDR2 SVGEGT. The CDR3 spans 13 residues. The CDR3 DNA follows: TGTGCCAGCAGTCACGGACTCCAAGAGACCCAGTACTTC. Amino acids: CASSHGLQETQYF.

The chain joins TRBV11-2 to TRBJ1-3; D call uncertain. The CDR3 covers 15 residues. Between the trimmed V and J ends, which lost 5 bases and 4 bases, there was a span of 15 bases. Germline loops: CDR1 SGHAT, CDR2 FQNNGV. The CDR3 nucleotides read TGTGCCAGCAGCCGATGGACGCAGAGCGGAAACACCATATATTTT. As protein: CASSRWTQSGNTIYF.

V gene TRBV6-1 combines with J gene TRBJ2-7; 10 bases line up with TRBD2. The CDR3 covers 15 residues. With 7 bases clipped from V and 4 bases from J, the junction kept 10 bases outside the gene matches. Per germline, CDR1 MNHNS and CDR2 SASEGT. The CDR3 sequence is CASTPIAGGGYEQYF. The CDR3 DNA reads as TGTGCCAGCACTCCCATAGCGGGGGGCGGGTACGAGCAGTACTTC.

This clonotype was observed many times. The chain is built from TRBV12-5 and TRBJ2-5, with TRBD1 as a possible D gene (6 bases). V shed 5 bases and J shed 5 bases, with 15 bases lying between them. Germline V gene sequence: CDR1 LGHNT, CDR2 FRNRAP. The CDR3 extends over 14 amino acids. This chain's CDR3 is CASGAGTSEETQYF. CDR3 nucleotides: TGTGCTAGTGGTGCCGGGACATCTGAGGAGACCCAGTACTTC.

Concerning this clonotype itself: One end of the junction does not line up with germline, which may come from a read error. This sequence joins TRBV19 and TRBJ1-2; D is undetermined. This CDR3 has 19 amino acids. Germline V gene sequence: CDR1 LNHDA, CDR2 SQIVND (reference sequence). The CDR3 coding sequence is TGTGCCAGTAGTAGTCCTTTAAGCAGATCGTTAGATCTTGGGTATGGCTACATCTTC. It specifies CASSSPLSRSLDLGYGYIF.

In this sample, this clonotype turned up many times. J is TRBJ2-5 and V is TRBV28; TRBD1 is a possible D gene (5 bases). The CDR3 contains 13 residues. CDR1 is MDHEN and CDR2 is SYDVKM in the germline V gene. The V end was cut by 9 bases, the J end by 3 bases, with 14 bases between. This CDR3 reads CASKKTVKETQYF. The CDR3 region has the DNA TGTGCCAGTAAAAAGACAGTGAAAGAGACCCAGTACTTC.

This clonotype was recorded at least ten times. The CDR3 sequence is CAISSRLAGGSNRMSEETQYF. The CDR3 DNA is TGTGCCATCAGTTCGCGACTAGCGGGGGGATCCAACCGGATGTCAGAGGAGACCCAGTACTTC. The rearrangement joins TRBV10-3 to TRBJ2-5; 13 nucleotides align to TRBD2. CDR1 and CDR2 from the germline V gene are ENHRY and SYGVKD. The CDR3 is 21 amino acids. V shed 5 bases and J 5 bases; nucleotides not matched to a gene: 23.

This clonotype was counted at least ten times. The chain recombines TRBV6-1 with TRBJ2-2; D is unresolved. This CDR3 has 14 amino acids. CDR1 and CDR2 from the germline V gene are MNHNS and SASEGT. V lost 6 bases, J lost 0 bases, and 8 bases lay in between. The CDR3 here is CASSHRSNTGELFF. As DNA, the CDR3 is TGTGCCAGCAGCCATAGGTCGAACACCGGGGAGCTGTTTTTT.

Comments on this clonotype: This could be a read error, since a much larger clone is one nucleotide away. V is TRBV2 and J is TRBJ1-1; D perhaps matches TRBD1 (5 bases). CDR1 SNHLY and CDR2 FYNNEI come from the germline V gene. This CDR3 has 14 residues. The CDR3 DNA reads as TGTGCCAGCGTGGCAGACAGATTGAACACTGAATCTTTCTTT. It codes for CASVADRLNTESFF.

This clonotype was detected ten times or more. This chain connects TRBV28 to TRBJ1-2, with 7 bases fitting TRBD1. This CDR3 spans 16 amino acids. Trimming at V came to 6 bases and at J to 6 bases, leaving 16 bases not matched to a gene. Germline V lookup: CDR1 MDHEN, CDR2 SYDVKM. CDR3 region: CASRNPGTARGDGYTF. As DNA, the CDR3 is TGTGCCAGCAGAAACCCCGGGACAGCCCGAGGCGATGGCTACACCTTC.

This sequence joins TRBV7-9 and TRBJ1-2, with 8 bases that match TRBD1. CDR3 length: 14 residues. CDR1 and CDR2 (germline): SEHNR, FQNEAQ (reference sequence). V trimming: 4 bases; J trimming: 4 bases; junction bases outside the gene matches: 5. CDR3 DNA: TGTGCCAGCAGCTCACCGGGACAGGTCTATGGCTACACCTTC. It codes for CASSSPGQVYGYTF.

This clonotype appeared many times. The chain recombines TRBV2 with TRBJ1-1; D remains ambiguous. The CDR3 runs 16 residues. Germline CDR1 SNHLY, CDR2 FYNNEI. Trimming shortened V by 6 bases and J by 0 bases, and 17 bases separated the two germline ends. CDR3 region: CASSADEERLNTEAFF. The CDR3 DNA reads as TGTGCCAGCAGCGCTGACGAGGAGCGGCTGAACACTGAAGCTTTCTTT. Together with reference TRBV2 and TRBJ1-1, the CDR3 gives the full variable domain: EPEVTQTPSHQVTQMGQEVILRCVPISNHLYFYWYRQILGQKVEFLVSFYNNEISEKSEIFDDQFSVERPDGSNFTLKIRSTKLEDSAMYFCASSADEERLNTEAFFGQGTRLTVV.

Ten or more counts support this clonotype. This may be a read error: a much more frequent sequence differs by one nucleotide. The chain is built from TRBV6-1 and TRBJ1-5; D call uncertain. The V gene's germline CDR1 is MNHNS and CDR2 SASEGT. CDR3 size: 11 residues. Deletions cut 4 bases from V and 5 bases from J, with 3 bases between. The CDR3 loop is CASSGDQPQHF. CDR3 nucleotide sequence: TGTGCCAGCAGTGGGGATCAGCCCCAGCATTTT.

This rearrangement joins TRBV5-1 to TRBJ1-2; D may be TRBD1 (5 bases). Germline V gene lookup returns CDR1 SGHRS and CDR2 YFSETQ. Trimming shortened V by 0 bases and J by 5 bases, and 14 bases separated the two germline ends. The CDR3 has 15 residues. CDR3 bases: TGCGCCAGCAGCTTGGATCCAGGGATGGGGTATGGCTACACCTTC. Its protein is CASSLDPGMGYGYTF.

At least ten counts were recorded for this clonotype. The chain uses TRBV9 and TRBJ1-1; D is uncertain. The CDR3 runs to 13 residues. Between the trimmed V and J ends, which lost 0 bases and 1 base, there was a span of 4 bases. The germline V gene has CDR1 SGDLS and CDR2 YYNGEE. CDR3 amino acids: CASSVGSNTEAFF. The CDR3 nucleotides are TGTGCCAGCAGCGTAGGATCGAACACTGAAGCTTTCTTT.

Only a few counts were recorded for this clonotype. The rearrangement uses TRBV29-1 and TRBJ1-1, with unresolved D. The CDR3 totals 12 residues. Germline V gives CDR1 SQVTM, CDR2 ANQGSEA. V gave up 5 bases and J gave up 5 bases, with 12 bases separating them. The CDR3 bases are TGCAGCGTTAAACCCCGGCAGACTGAAGCTTTCTTT. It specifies CSVKPRQTEAFF.